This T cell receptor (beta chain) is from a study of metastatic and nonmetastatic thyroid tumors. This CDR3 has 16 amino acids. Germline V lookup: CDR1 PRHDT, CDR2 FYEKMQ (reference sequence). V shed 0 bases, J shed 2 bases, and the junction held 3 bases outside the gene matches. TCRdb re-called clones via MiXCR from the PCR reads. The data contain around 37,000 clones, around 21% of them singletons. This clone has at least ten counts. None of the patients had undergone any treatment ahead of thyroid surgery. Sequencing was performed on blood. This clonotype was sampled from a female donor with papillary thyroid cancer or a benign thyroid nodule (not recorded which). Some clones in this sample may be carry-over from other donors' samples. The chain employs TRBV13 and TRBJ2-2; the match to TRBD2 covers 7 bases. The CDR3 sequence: CASSLGPGGNTGELFF. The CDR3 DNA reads TGTGCCAGCAGCTTAGGCCCGGGAGGCAACACCGGGGAGCTGTTTTTT.